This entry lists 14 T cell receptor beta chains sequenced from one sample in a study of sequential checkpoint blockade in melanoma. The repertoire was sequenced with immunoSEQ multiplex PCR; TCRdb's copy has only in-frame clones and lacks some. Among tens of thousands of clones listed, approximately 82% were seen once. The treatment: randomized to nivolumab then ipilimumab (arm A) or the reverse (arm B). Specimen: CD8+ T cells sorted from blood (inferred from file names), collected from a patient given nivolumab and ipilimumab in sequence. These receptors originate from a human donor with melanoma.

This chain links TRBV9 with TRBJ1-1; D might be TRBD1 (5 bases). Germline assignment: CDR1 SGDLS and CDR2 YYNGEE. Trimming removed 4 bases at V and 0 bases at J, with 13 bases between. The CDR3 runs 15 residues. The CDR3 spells CASSPRVVVNTEAFF. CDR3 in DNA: TGTGCCAGCAGCCCCAGGGTGGTTGTGAACACTGAAGCTTTCTTT. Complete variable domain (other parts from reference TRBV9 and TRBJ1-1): DSGVTQTPKHLITATGQRVTLRCSPRSGDLSVYWYQQSLDQGLQFLIQYYNGEERAKGNILERFSAQQFPDLHSELNLSSLELGDSALYFCASSPRVVVNTEAFFGQGTRLTVV.

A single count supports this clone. CDR3 nucleotide sequence: TGTGCCAGCACCTCCGACAGGGGGCCCACTGAAGCTTTCTTT. Protein sequence: CASTSDRGPTEAFF. This chain uses TRBV6-5 with TRBJ1-1; 10 bases agree with TRBD1. V lost 7 bases and J lost 4; bases outside the gene matches: 6. CDR1 is MNHEY, CDR2 SVGAGI, per germline. CDR3 size: 14 residues.

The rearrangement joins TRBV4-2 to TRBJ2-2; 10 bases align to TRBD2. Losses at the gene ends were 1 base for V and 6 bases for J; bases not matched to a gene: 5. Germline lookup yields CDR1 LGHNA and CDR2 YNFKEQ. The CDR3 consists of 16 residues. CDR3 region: CASSQAPSGSPGELFF. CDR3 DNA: TGTGCCAGCAGCCAAGCACCTAGCGGGAGCCCCGGGGAGCTGTTTTTT.

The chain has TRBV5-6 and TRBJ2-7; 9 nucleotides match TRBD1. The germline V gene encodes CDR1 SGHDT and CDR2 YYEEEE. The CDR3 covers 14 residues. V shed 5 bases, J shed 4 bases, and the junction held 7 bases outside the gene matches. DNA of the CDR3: TGTGCCAGCAGACCCGGGACAGGGTCATACGAGCAGTACTTC. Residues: CASRPGTGSYEQYF.

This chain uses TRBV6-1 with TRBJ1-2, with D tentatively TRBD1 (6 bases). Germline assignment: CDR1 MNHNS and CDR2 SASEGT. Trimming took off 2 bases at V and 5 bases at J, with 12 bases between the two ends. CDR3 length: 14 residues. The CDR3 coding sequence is TGTGCCAGCAGTGAACAGGGAGGGGGGTATGGCTACACCTTC. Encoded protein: CASSEQGGGYGYTF.

The CDR3 here is CASSQRGQGAVADTQYF. The CDR3 DNA follows: TGCGCCAGCAGCCAAAGGGGGCAGGGCGCCGTTGCAGATACGCAGTATTTT. This sequence joins TRBV4-1 and TRBJ2-3, with 7 bases fitting TRBD1. The germline V gene encodes CDR1 MGHRA and CDR2 YSYEKL. There are 17 residues in the CDR3. The V segment lost 2 bases and the J segment 4 bases; nucleotides outside the gene matches: 12.

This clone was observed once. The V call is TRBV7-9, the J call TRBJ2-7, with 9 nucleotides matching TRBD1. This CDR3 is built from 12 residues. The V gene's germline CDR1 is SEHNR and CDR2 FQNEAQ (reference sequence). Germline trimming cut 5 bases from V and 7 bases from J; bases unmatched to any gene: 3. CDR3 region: CASSEDRGEQYF. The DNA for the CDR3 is TGTGCCAGCAGCGAGGACAGGGGAGAGCAGTACTTC.

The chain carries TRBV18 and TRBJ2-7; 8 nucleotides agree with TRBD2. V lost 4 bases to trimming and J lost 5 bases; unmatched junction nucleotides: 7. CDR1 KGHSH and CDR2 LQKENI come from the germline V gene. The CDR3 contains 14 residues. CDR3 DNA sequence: TGTGCCAGCTCACGGAAGCGCGGGAGGAACGAGCAGTACTTC. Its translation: CASSRKRGRNEQYF.

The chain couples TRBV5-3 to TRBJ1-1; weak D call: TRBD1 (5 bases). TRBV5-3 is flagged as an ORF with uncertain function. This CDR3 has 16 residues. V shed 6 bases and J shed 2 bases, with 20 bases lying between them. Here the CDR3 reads CARIPGPRPSNTEAFF. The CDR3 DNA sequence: TGTGCCAGAATCCCAGGGCCTCGGCCCTCAAACACTGAAGCTTTCTTT.

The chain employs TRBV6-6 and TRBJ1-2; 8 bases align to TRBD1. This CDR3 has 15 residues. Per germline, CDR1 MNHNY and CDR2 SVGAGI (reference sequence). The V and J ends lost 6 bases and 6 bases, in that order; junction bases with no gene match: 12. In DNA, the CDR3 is TGTGCCAGCAGCCTGACAGGGGATGGGTTTAATGGCTACACCTTC. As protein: CASSLTGDGFNGYTF.

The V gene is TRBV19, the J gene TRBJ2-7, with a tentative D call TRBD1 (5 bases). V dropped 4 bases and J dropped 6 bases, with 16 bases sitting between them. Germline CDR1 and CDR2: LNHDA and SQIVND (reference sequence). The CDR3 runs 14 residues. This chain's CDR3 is CASSNGRTRTEQYF. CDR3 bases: TGTGCCAGTAGTAATGGTAGGACAAGGACCGAGCAGTACTTC.

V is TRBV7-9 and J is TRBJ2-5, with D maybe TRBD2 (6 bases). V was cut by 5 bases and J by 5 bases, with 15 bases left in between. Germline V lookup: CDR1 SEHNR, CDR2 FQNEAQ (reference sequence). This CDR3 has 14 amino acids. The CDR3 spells CASSAPGLTETQYF. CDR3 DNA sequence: TGTGCCAGCAGCGCACCAGGACTAACGGAGACCCAGTACTTC.

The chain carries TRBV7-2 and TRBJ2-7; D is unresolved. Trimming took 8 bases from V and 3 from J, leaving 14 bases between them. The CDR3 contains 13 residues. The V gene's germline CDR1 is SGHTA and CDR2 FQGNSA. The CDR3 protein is CASGILSGYEQYF. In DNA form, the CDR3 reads TGTGCCAGCGGAATCCTCTCAGGCTACGAGCAGTACTTC.

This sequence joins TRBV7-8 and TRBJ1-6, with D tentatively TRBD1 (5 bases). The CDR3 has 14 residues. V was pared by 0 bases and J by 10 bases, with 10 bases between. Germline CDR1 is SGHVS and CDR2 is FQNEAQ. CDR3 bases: TGTGCCAGCAGCTTAGCATCAGGGTTGTCACCCCTCCACTTT. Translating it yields CASSLASGLSPLHF.